This T cell receptor beta chain was identified during a study of T-cell reconstitution after alpha-beta-depleted transplantation in children. Study-level findings and limits: Diversity of TCRbeta at day 60 was high in some patients, arising from surviving recipient T cells and thymic progenitors. When one year had passed after transplant, most T-cell counts and diversity came from newly produced T cells. Alpha-beta T cells present about two months after transplant were reported to originate from several hundred expanded graft clones.

Unique molecular identifiers tagged the TCRbeta library. TCRdb re-called the PCR reads through MiXCR, storing one row per CDR3 protein. The repertoire includes fewer than 350,000 distinct CDR3 sequences, almost 8% of them detected once, and over 7.5% sits in the top ten. The CDR3 contains 13 residues. Trimming shortened V by 10 bases and J by 2 bases, and 15 bases separated the two germline ends. In this sample, this clonotype turned up many times. Its antigen is currently unknown. The sequenced sample was peripheral blood, obtained 360 days after TCRalphabeta/CD19-depleted stem cell transplant. J is TRBJ2-7 and V is TRBV12-3 or TRBV12-4; tentative D call: TRBD2 (7 bases). The TCR originated in a female patient under 10 years old who had a stem cell transplant for Fanconi anemia, so the T cells may come from the graft donor. The CDR3 nucleotides read TGTGCCACCTCTAAAGGGGGGGCCTACGAGCAGTACTTC. Translated: CATSKGGAYEQYF.